Shown below are 21 T cell receptor beta chains from a single sample sequenced in a study of shared clonotypes between healthy human individuals. The table came from immunoSEQ multiplex PCR; TCRdb's copy has only in-frame clones and leaves some out. In the table there are 2 million to 3 million clones, around nine tenths of which are singletons. Source material: naive CD4+ T cells sorted from blood. Subset noted: CD45RA+ positively selected. The receptors stem from a man aged 18 to 30 in good health.

The rearrangement uses TRBV28 and TRBJ2-2; no definite D call. Germline lookup yields CDR1 MDHEN and CDR2 SYDVKM. V lost 5 bases to trimming and J lost 6 bases, with 19 bases between them. The CDR3 sequence is 16 residues long. CDR3 loop: CASSLSGRTRAGELFF. The CDR3, as DNA: TGTGCCAGCAGTCTATCGGGCCGCACCCGGGCCGGGGAGCTGTTTTTT.

CDR3 residues: CASSLDREQFF. For the CDR3, the DNA is TGTGCCAGCAGCTTGGACCGCGAGCAGTTCTTC. The chain links TRBV7-6 to TRBJ2-1; D not certain. This CDR3 is built from 11 residues. Germline V gives CDR1 SGHVS, CDR2 FNYEAQ. V shed 3 bases and J shed 10 bases, with 7 bases lying between them. The whole variable domain, remainder taken from reference TRBV7-6 and TRBJ2-1, is GAGVSQSPRYKVTKRGQDVALRCDPISGHVSLYWYRQALGQGPEFLTYFNYEAQQDKSGLPNDRFSAERPEGSISTLTIQRTEQRDSAMYRCASSLDREQFFGPGTRLTVL.

J is TRBJ1-6 and V is TRBV30; maybe TRBD1 (5 bases). Germline V CDR1 and CDR2: GTSNPN, SVGIG (reference sequence). The CDR3 covers 15 residues. V was shortened by 5 bases and J by 2 bases, with 13 bases between the two germline ends. CDR3 nucleotide sequence: TGTGCCTGGGGATCCCAACAGGCCTATAATTCACCCCTCCACTTT. Protein: CAWGSQQAYNSPLHF.

The chain carries TRBV7-2 and TRBJ2-5; D ambiguous. The CDR3 covers 15 residues. In germline, CDR1 is SGHTA, CDR2 FQGNSA. Trimming left V 5 bases short and J 2 bases short, with 15 bases between. CDR3 coding DNA: TGTGCCAGCAGCAACTCAAGGACGGATCAAGAGACCCAGTACTTC. Translated: CASSNSRTDQETQYF.

The chain carries TRBV4-1 and TRBJ2-7, with TRBD2 as a possible D gene (6 bases). Germline V gene data show CDR1 as MGHRA and CDR2 as YSYEKL. The CDR3 is made up of 15 amino acids. V was trimmed by 0 bases and J by 3 bases, leaving 12 bases between them. CDR3 sequence reads: CASSQDKAGRYEQYF. The DNA of the CDR3 is TGCGCCAGCAGCCAAGATAAGGCGGGGCGCTACGAGCAGTACTTC.

The genes are TRBV11-3 and TRBJ2-1; 11 nucleotides line up with TRBD2. This CDR3 contains 16 residues. The V gene end was trimmed by 4 bases and the J gene end by 3 bases; junction bases not matched to a gene: 5. Germline V gives CDR1 SGHNT, CDR2 YENEEA. This chain's CDR3 is CASSSGTSGFYNEQFF. The CDR3 coding sequence is TGTGCCAGCAGCTCCGGGACTAGCGGTTTCTACAATGAGCAGTTCTTC.

DNA for the CDR3: TGTGCCAGCAGCGTACAGCTCACAGATACGCAGTATTTT. It codes for CASSVQLTDTQYF. The chain couples TRBV9 to TRBJ2-3; D uncertain. The CDR3 consists of 13 residues. Trimming took 1 base from V and 2 from J, leaving 5 bases between them. Per the germline V gene, CDR1 is SGDLS and CDR2 is YYNGEE.

This clone is a singleton in its sample. The chain employs TRBV19 and TRBJ1-5, with D tentatively TRBD1 (6 bases). V dropped 5 bases and J dropped 4 bases, with 15 bases sitting between them. This CDR3 is 15 amino acids long. Germline lookup yields CDR1 LNHDA and CDR2 SQIVND (reference sequence). The CDR3 protein is CASSASGTKNQPQHF. The CDR3 DNA is TGTGCCAGTAGTGCTTCCGGGACAAAGAATCAGCCCCAGCATTTT. Complete variable domain (other parts from reference TRBV19 and TRBJ1-5): DGGITQSPKYLFRKEGQNVTLSCEQNLNHDAMYWYRQDPGQGLRLIYYSQIVNDFQKGDIAEGYSVSREKKESFPLTVTSAQKNPTAFYLCASSASGTKNQPQHFGDGTRLSIL.

This sequence joins TRBV2 and TRBJ2-5; the match to TRBD2 covers 13 bases. The CDR3 spans 15 residues. With V trimmed by 6 bases and J by 4 bases, 5 bases remained unmatched. In germline, CDR1 is SNHLY, CDR2 FYNNEI. The CDR3 DNA reads TGTGCCAGCAGGGTCACTAGCGGGGGGGCAGAGACCCAGTACTTC. Translation gives CASRVTSGGAETQYF.

The chain joins TRBV19 to TRBJ2-7; 10 bases are shared with TRBD2. This CDR3 is 16 amino acids long. V lost 5 bases and J lost 3; bases outside the gene matches: 10. From germline, CDR1 is LNHDA and CDR2 SQIVND (reference sequence). The CDR3 DNA reads as TGTGCCAGTAGTGCCCCGGGACTAGCGACCCTCTACGAGCAGTACTTC. This encodes CASSAPGLATLYEQYF.

This chain uses TRBV2 with TRBJ2-7, with 14 bases aligning to TRBD2. CDR1 is SNHLY and CDR2 is FYNNEI in the germline V gene. This CDR3 has 15 residues. After removal of 6 bases from V and 3 bases from J, the junction contained 4 bases not matched to a gene. The CDR3 DNA follows: TGTGCCAGCAGCGGGACTAGCGGGAGCCTCTACGAGCAGTACTTC. Its translation is CASSGTSGSLYEQYF.

The chain has TRBV11-2 and TRBJ2-7; weak D call: TRBD2 (6 bases). Germline values: CDR1 SGHAT, CDR2 FQNNGV. V lost 3 bases, J lost 6 bases, and 18 bases lay in between. CDR3 size: 15 residues. CDR3 sequence: CASSFFPSVSIEQYF. In DNA form, the CDR3 reads TGTGCCAGCAGCTTTTTTCCTAGCGTATCCATCGAGCAGTACTTC.

This sequence joins TRBV5-1 and TRBJ1-5, with D possibly being TRBD1 (5 bases). The CDR3 totals 15 residues. V shed 4 bases and J shed 0 bases, with 11 bases lying between them. Germline V gene data show CDR1 as SGHRS and CDR2 as YFSETQ. The CDR3 loop reads CASSAEGNSNQPQHF. The CDR3 DNA reads as TGCGCCAGCAGCGCCGAGGGGAATAGCAATCAGCCCCAGCATTTT. The whole variable domain, remainder taken from reference TRBV5-1 and TRBJ1-5, is KAGVTQTPRYLIKTRGQQVTLSCSPISGHRSVSWYQQTPGQGLQFLFEYFSETQRNKGNFPGRFSGRQFSNSRSEMNVSTLELGDSALYLCASSAEGNSNQPQHFGDGTRLSIL.

This chain connects TRBV5-1 to TRBJ2-7; possibly TRBD1 or TRBD2 for D (5 bases each). V was clipped by 6 bases and J by 3 bases, with 19 bases between them. The CDR3 is 15 amino acids. Germline V gene lookup returns CDR1 SGHRS and CDR2 YFSETQ. The CDR3 DNA is TGCGCCAGCACCCCCACCGCTGGGACCCACTACGAGCAGTACTTC. Amino acids: CASTPTAGTHYEQYF.

This clone was recorded once. The chain recombines TRBV6-5 with TRBJ2-7; 10 positions agree with TRBD2. The CDR3 totals 13 residues. The germline gives CDR1 MNHEY, CDR2 SVGAGI. The J segment lost 5 bases and the V segment lost 5 bases, leaving 3 bases of the junction unmatched. CDR3 DNA: TGTGCCAGCAGTAAGAGCGGGAGGGACGAGCAGTACTTC. This sequence encodes CASSKSGRDEQYF.

Worth noting for this clone: Other DNA variants within this sample encode the same CDR3. This chain joins TRBV6-5 and TRBJ1-2; 10 bases fit TRBD1. Per germline, CDR1 MNHEY and CDR2 SVGAGI. V lost 5 bases, J lost 4 bases, and 1 base stayed unmatched. The CDR3 is 13 amino acids. CDR3 nucleotide sequence: TGTGCCAGCAGTAGGGACAGGGGCTATGGCTACACCTTC. Translated, it gives CASSRDRGYGYTF.

The V call is TRBV18, the J call TRBJ2-7, with D unclear. Between the trimmed V and J ends, which lost 4 bases and 2 bases, there was a span of 12 bases. The CDR3 totals 14 residues. Germline CDR1 KGHSH, CDR2 LQKENI. The CDR3 DNA reads TGTGCCAGCTCACAGGTTGGCCAGACCTACGAGCAGTACTTC. Its translation: CASSQVGQTYEQYF. The full variable domain, its missing parts supplied by reference TRBV18 and TRBJ2-7, is NAGVMQNPRHLVRRRGQEARLRCSPMKGHSHVYWYRQLPEEGLKFMVYLQKENIIDESGMPKERFSAEFPKEGPSILRIQQVVRGDSAAYFCASSQVGQTYEQYFGPGTRLTVT.

The CDR3 nucleotides read TGTGCCAGCAGCTTAGCGGGCCAACGAGGGACAGATACGCAGTATTTT. Translating gives CASSLAGQRGTDTQYF. This chain uses TRBV7-6 with TRBJ2-3, with D perhaps matching TRBD2 (5 bases). The CDR3 totals 16 residues. The V and J ends lost 0 bases and 3 bases respectively, with 13 bases between them. CDR1 and CDR2 (germline): SGHVS, FNYEAQ.

Points on this clone: One end of the junction is discordant with germline, which a read error may explain. The chain employs TRBV7-7 and TRBJ1-2; TRBD1 is a possible D gene (6 bases). There are 15 residues in the CDR3. Germline-derived CDR1 and CDR2 are SSHAT and FNYEAQ (reference sequence). In DNA form, the CDR3 reads TGTGCTAGCAGCTCCCCGAAGCCCGAGGGGGATGGCTACACCTTC. The encoded protein is CASSSPKPEGDGYTF. Full variable domain (rest looked up from reference TRBV7-7 and TRBJ1-2): GAGVSQSPRYKVTKRGQDVTLRCDPISSHATLYWYQQALGQGPEFLTYFNYEAQPDKSGLPSDRFSAERPEGSISTLTIQRTEQRDSAMYRCASSSPKPEGDGYTFGSGTRLTVV.

This chain connects TRBV30 to TRBJ1-2; no clear D gene. V was trimmed by 3 bases and J by 7 bases, leaving 15 bases between them. Germline CDR1 GTSNPN, CDR2 SVGIG (reference sequence). The CDR3 totals 13 residues. This chain's CDR3 is CAWRALAGFGYTF. DNA of the CDR3: TGTGCCTGGAGAGCCCTAGCGGGGTTTGGCTACACCTTC.

The table lists this clone with a count of one. This sequence joins TRBV5-4 and TRBJ1-1, with a possible D match to TRBD1 (5 bases). V dropped 0 bases and J dropped 7 bases, with 16 bases sitting between them. Germline lookup yields CDR1 SGHNT and CDR2 YYREEE (reference sequence). The CDR3 is made up of 15 amino acids. CDR3 sequence (DNA): TGTGCCAGCAGCTTGGCCCGGGGGTATCAAAGTGAAGCTTTCTTT. Residues: CASSLARGYQSEAFF.